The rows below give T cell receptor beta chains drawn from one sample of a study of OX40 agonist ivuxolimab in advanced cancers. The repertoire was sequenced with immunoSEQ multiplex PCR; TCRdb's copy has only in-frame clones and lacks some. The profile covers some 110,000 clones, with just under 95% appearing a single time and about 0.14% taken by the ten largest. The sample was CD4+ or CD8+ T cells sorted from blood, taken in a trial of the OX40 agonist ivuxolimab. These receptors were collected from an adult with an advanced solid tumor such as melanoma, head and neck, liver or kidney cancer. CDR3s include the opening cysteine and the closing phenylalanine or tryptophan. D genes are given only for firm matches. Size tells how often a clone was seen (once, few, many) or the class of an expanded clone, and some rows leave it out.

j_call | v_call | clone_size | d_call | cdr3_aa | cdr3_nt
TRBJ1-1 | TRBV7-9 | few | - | CASSLTGSYTEAFF | TGTGCCAGCAGCCTTACCGGTTCCTACACTGAAGCTTTCTTT
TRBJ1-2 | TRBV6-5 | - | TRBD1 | CASSRQGDGYTF | TGTGCCAGCAGCCGACAGGGGGACGGCTACACCTTC
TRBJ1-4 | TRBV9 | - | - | CASSRTSQTEKLFF | TGTGCCAGCAGCCGGACAAGCCAGACGGAAAAACTGTTTTTT
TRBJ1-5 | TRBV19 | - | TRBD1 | CASSSPDRASGQPQHF | TGTGCCAGTAGTTCGCCCGACAGGGCCTCTGGTCAGCCCCAGCATTTT
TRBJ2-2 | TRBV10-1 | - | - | CASSVRGGELFF | TGCGCCAGCAGTGTTCGGGGCGGGGAGCTGTTTTTT
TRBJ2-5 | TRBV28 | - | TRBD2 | CASSLTVAGVGETQYF | TGTGCCAGCAGCTTAACCGTAGCGGGAGTGGGAGAGACCCAGTACTTC
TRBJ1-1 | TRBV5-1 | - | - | CASSLEAVNTEAFF | TGCGCCAGCAGCTTGGAGGCGGTGAACACTGAAGCTTTCTTT
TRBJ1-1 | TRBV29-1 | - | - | CSVEVRLNTEAFF | TGCAGCGTTGAAGTTCGTTTGAACACTGAAGCTTTCTTT
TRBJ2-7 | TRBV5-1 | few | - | CASSSQDYIESSYEQYF | TGCGCCAGCAGCTCGCAAGACTACATAGAAAGCTCCTACGAGCAGTACTTC
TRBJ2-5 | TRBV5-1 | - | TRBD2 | CASSPGLAPSQETQYF | TGCGCCAGCAGCCCGGGACTAGCGCCATCGCAAGAGACCCAGTACTTC
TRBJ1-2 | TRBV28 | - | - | CASSQPGLPGYTF | TGTGCCAGCAGTCAGCCGGGACTCCCTGGCTACACCTTC
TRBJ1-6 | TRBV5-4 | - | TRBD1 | CASSQGGYRGGSSPLHF | TGTGCCAGCAGCCAAGGAGGGTACAGGGGTGGAAGTTCACCCCTCCACTTT
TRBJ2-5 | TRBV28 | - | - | CASSLAGSQETQYF | TGTGCCAGCAGCCTTGCAGGGAGCCAAGAGACCCAGTACTTC
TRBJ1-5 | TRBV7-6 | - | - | CASSLVVGDQPQHF | TGTGCCAGCAGCTTAGTGGTTGGTGATCAGCCCCAGCATTTT
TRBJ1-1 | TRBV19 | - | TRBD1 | CASTLYTGVGTEAFF | TGTGCCAGTACCCTATACACAGGGGTGGGGACTGAAGCTTTCTTT
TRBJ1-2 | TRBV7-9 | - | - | CASKDRLSNYGYTF | TGTGCCAGCAAAGACAGACTAAGTAACTATGGCTACACCTTC
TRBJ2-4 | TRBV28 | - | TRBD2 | CASSINGRAGDIQYF | TGTGCCAGCAGTATAAACGGGAGGGCCGGGGACATTCAGTACTTC